The present entry profiles one T cell receptor beta chain with its context. As yet, its antigen is unknown. Out of over 9 ml of fresh peripheral blood came the PBMCs. The germline V and J ends were trimmed by 1 base and 8 bases, with 21 bases remaining between them. Germline CDR1 SGHRS, CDR2 YFSETQ. This CDR3 region has 17 residues. The record originates from a study of T cells in Graves' hyperthyroidism and ophthalmopathy. Study-level findings and limits: Stable hyperthyroidism and ophthalmopathy were separated using 13 V-J signatures. The majority of expanded thyroid clonotypes above 0.001 also appeared in blood.

There were TCR beta CDR3 regions amplified from RNA transcripts. Using the HTBI primer set, a first-round RT-PCR was run on the TCR CDR3. A single record per CDR3 protein comes from TCRdb applying MiXCR to the multiplex PCR reads. The sample has about 300,000 distinct CDR3 sequences, roughly 20% seen once. The V call is TRBV5-1, the J call TRBJ1-4, with D perhaps TRBD1 (6 bases). Sequencing was performed on blood. The sequence came from a man aged 50-60 years with Graves' ophthalmopathy. The CDR3 loop reads CASSLSGAPDLGEKLFF. The CDR3 region has the DNA TGCGCCAGCAGCTTGTCGGGGGCCCCCGATTTAGGAGAAAAACTGTTTTTT.